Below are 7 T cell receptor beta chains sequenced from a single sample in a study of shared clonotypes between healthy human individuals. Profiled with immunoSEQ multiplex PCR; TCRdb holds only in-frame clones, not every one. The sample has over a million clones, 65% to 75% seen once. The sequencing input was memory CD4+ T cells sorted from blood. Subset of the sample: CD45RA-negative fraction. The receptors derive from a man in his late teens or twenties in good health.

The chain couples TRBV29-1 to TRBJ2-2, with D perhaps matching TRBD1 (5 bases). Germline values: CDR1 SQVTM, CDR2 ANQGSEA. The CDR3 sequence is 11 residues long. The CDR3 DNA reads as TGCAGTGCTGGGGCTCTCGGGGAGCTGTTTTTT. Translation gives CSAGALGELFF.

CDR3 coding DNA: TGTGCCAGCAGCTCGTTATCGGGGGCAGACGAGCAGTACTTC. This sequence encodes CASSSLSGADEQYF. The chain uses TRBV7-9 and TRBJ2-7, with D tentatively TRBD1 or TRBD2 (6 bases each). The CDR3 is 14 amino acids. From germline, CDR1 is SEHNR and CDR2 FQNEAQ (reference sequence). V lost 4 bases and J lost 5, with 15 bases in between.

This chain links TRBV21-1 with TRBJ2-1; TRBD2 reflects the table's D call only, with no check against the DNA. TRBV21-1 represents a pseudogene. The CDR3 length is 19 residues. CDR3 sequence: CASSIPGTSGDRSYNEQFF. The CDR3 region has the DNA TGTGCCAGCAGCATACCCGGGACTAGCGGCGATCGGTCCTACAATGAGCAGTTCTTC.

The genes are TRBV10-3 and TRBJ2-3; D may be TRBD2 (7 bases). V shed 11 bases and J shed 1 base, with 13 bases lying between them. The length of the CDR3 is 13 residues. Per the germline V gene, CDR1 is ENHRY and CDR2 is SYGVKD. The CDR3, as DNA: TGTGCCTTATGGGGGGGCGGCACAGATACGCAGTATTTT. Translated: CALWGGGTDTQYF.

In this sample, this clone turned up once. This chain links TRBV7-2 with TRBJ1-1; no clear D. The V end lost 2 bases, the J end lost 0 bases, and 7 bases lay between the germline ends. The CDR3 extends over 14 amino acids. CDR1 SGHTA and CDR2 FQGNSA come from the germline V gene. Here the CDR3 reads CASSLKGVNTEAFF. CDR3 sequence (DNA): TGTGCCAGCAGCTTAAAAGGAGTGAACACTGAAGCTTTCTTT. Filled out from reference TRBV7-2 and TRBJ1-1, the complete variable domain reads GAGVSQSPSNKVTEKGKDVELRCDPISGHTALYWYRQSLGQGLEFLIYFQGNSAPDKSGLPSDRFSAERTGGSVSTLTIQRTQQEDSAVYLCASSLKGVNTEAFFGQGTRLTVV.

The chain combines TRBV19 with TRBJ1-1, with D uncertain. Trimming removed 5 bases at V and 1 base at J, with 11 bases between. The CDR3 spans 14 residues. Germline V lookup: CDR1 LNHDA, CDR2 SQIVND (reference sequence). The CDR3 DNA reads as TGTGCCAGTAGTCGGTTCGTCGGGAACACTGAAGCTTTCTTT. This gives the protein CASSRFVGNTEAFF.

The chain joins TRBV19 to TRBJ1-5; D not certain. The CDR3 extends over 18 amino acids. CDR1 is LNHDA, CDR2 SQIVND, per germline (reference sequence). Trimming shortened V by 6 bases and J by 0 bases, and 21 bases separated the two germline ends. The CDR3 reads CASRTDTAMGYSNQPQHF. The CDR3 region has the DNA TGTGCCAGTAGAACCGACACGGCCATGGGTTATAGCAATCAGCCCCAGCATTTT.